Below, 21 T cell receptor beta chains from the same sample are listed, as sequenced in a study of OX40 agonist ivuxolimab in advanced cancers. Sequenced by immunoSEQ multiplex PCR; TCRdb stores in-frame clones only, minus some. The sample includes approximately 73,000 clones, approximately 88% of them seen just once. Sequenced material: CD4+ or CD8+ T cells sorted from blood, taken in a trial of the OX40 agonist ivuxolimab. Receptors were obtained from an adult with an advanced solid tumor such as melanoma, head and neck, liver or kidney cancer.

The V and J genes are TRBV21-1 and TRBJ1-4; the DNA was not compared with TRBD1, the D call given in the table. TRBV21-1 is a listed pseudogene. The CDR3 has 15 residues. CDR3 nucleotide sequence: TGTGCCAGCAGCAAAAGACAGCCTCCTAATGAAAAACTGTTTTTT. Its protein is CASSKRQPPNEKLFF.

This clone was counted a few times. V usage is TRBV4-1 and J usage is TRBJ2-1; no reliable D call. Trimming stripped 3 bases from V and 5 bases from J, with 11 bases between. The germline V gene has CDR1 MGHRA and CDR2 YSYEKL. The CDR3 runs 14 residues. In DNA, the CDR3 is TGCGCCAGCAGCCACTCCGCAGCAAACAATGAGCAGTTCTTC. This gives the protein CASSHSAANNEQFF.

This chain uses TRBV7-9 with TRBJ2-5; 12 nucleotides agree with TRBD2. The DNA end is more similar to TRBJ2-7, so the J call may be wrong. The V gene's germline CDR1 is SEHNR and CDR2 FQNEAQ (reference sequence). There are 17 residues in the CDR3. The CDR3 loop is CASSSFPGLAGGDEQYF. For the CDR3, the DNA is TGTGCCAGCAGCTCATTTCCGGGACTAGCGGGTGGCGACGAGCAGTACTTC.

The genes are TRBV11-3 and TRBJ2-5; D is ambiguous. CDR1 is SGHNT, CDR2 YENEEA, per germline. Trimming took off 5 bases at V and 6 bases at J, with 10 bases between the two ends. The CDR3 runs to 12 residues. The CDR3: CASSPRIKTQYF. DNA for the CDR3: TGTGCCAGCAGCCCCCGGATAAAGACCCAGTACTTC. Combining the CDR3 with reference TRBV11-3 and TRBJ2-5 gives the whole variable domain EAGVVQSPRYKIIEKKQPVAFWCNPISGHNTLYWYLQNLGQGPELLIRYENEEAVDDSQLPKDRFSAERLKGVDSTLKIQPAELGDSAVYLCASSPRIKTQYFGPGTRLLVL.

The chain recombines TRBV5-1 with TRBJ2-1, with 11 bases aligning to TRBD2. Germline loops: CDR1 SGHRS, CDR2 YFSETQ. The CDR3 is 16 amino acids. With V trimmed by 1 base and J by 2 bases, 2 bases remained unmatched. This CDR3 reads CASSLTSGGTYNEQFF. CDR3 bases: TGCGCCAGCAGCTTGACTAGCGGGGGAACCTACAATGAGCAGTTCTTC.

The chain combines TRBV30 with TRBJ2-3; D is uncertain. Germline assignment: CDR1 GTSNPN and CDR2 SVGIG (reference sequence). V lost 2 bases to trimming and J lost 6 bases, with 12 bases between them. The CDR3 has 13 amino acids. The CDR3 loop reads CAWSPPARDTQYF. The CDR3 DNA follows: TGTGCCTGGAGTCCCCCAGCCAGGGATACGCAGTATTTT. Complete variable domain (other parts from reference TRBV30 and TRBJ2-3): SQTIHQWPATLVQPVGSPLSLECTVEGTSNPNLYWYRQAAGRGLQLLFYSVGIGQISSEVPQNLSASRPQDRQFILSSKKLLLSDSGFYLCAWSPPARDTQYFGPGTRLTVL.

The chain recombines TRBV9 with TRBJ2-1, with TRBD2 matching over 8 bases. The CDR3 sequence is 15 residues long. J was trimmed by 2 bases and V by 4 bases; bases with no gene match: 5. Germline V CDR1 and CDR2: SGDLS, YYNGEE. The CDR3 sequence is CASSPTSAAYNEQFF. In nucleotides, the CDR3 is TGTGCCAGCAGCCCGACTAGCGCTGCCTACAATGAGCAGTTCTTC.

J is TRBJ1-3 and V is TRBV30, with D uncertain. V was shortened by 4 bases and J by 0 bases, with 7 bases between the two germline ends. Germline CDR1 GTSNPN, CDR2 SVGIG (reference sequence). The CDR3 sequence is 13 residues long. In DNA, the CDR3 is TGTGCCTGGATGGGCCCCTCTGGAAACACCATATATTTT. This codes for CAWMGPSGNTIYF.

V and J are TRBV7-3 and TRBJ2-5; possible D gene TRBD2, 7 bases. The CDR3 covers 15 residues. Trimming took off 2 bases at V and 4 bases at J, with 14 bases between the two ends. Germline V gives CDR1 SGHTA, CDR2 FQGTGA. CDR3 in amino acids: CASSLGGLAGETQYF. In DNA, the CDR3 is TGTGCCAGCAGCTTAGGGGGCTTAGCGGGAGAGACCCAGTACTTC.

The chain employs TRBV6-6 and TRBJ2-1, with 10 positions matching TRBD1. This CDR3 region has 14 residues. Germline assignment: CDR1 MNHNY and CDR2 SVGAGI (reference sequence). After removal of 8 bases from V and 7 bases from J, the junction contained 8 bases not matched to a gene. The CDR3 nucleotides read TGTGCCAGCGGATCGGACAGGGGGAGGAATGAGCAGTTCTTC. Protein: CASGSDRGRNEQFF.

J is TRBJ2-7 and V is TRBV5-1; TRBD2 agrees at 11 bases. This CDR3 spans 15 amino acids. Germline-derived CDR1 and CDR2 are SGHRS and YFSETQ. J lost 2 bases, V lost 4 bases, and 5 bases had no gene match. CDR3 nucleotide sequence: TGCGCCAGCAGCGGGGGACTAGCGGAGACCTACGAGCAGTACTTC. As protein: CASSGGLAETYEQYF. The variable domain in full, completed from reference TRBV5-1 and TRBJ2-7, reads KAGVTQTPRYLIKTRGQQVTLSCSPISGHRSVSWYQQTPGQGLQFLFEYFSETQRNKGNFPGRFSGRQFSNSRSEMNVSTLELGDSALYLCASSGGLAETYEQYFGPGTRLTVT.

The chain couples TRBV5-4 to TRBJ2-7; 13 nucleotides line up with TRBD2. V was clipped by 4 bases and J by 7 bases; unmatched bases: 8. CDR1 is SGHNT, CDR2 YYREEE, per germline (reference sequence). The CDR3 length is 15 residues. The CDR3 loop reads CASSPGLAGNEEQYF. Written as DNA, the CDR3 is TGTGCCAGCAGCCCGGGACTAGCGGGAAACGAGGAGCAGTACTTC. Full variable domain (missing parts from reference TRBV5-4 and TRBJ2-7): ETGVTQSPTHLIKTRGQQVTLRCSSQSGHNTVSWYQQALGQGPQFIFQYYREEENGRGNFPPRFSGLQFPNYSSELNVNALELDDSALYLCASSPGLAGNEEQYFGPGTRLTVT.

The J gene is TRBJ2-7, the V gene TRBV6-5; TRBD1 is a possible D gene (5 bases). Germline CDR1 reads MNHEY; CDR2 reads SVGAGI. This CDR3 contains 13 residues. Trimming pared 2 bases from V and 2 bases from J, leaving 7 bases between. The CDR3: CASSYGRAYEQYF. The CDR3 coding sequence is TGTGCCAGCAGTTACGGCAGGGCCTACGAGCAGTACTTC.

V usage is TRBV5-1 and J usage is TRBJ2-1, with a weak D call TRBD2 (6 bases). Trimming left V 0 bases short and J 4 bases short, with 8 bases between. Looked up from germline, CDR1 is SGHRS and CDR2 is YFSETQ. The CDR3 spans 14 residues. The CDR3 DNA is TGCGCCAGCAGCTTGGGGGGACTGTACAATGAGCAGTTCTTC. It yields the protein CASSLGGLYNEQFF. Supplemented by reference TRBV5-1 and TRBJ2-1, the full variable domain reads KAGVTQTPRYLIKTRGQQVTLSCSPISGHRSVSWYQQTPGQGLQFLFEYFSETQRNKGNFPGRFSGRQFSNSRSEMNVSTLELGDSALYLCASSLGGLYNEQFFGPGTRLTVL.

The rearrangement joins TRBV5-8 to TRBJ1-2; D is unresolved. With 4 bases removed from V and 8 bases from J, the gap between germline ends came to 24 bases. The CDR3 consists of 16 residues. Germline V gives CDR1 SGHTS, CDR2 YDEGEE. The chain's CDR3 is CASSPTDGPTARGYTF. Here the CDR3 DNA reads TGTGCCAGCAGCCCCACCGACGGGCCGACGGCGAGGGGCTACACCTTC.

Regarding this clone: The same CDR3 can be traced to other DNA sequences in this sample. The V gene is TRBV27, the J gene TRBJ2-7, with 11 nucleotides matching TRBD1. Germline CDR1 and CDR2: MNHEY and SMNVEV (reference sequence). This CDR3 comprises 13 residues. The V and J ends lost 10 bases and 4 bases, in that order; junction bases with no gene match: 6. The CDR3 here is CATGTGGRYEQYF. CDR3 DNA: TGTGCCACTGGGACAGGGGGTCGATACGAGCAGTACTTC.

This chain joins TRBV5-1 and TRBJ2-1; D not certain. Germline CDR1 SGHRS, CDR2 YFSETQ. The ends were cut back, 0 bases at V and 9 bases at J, with 10 bases in the middle. The CDR3 is 13 amino acids. The CDR3 is CASSLASDVEQFF. As DNA, the CDR3 is TGCGCCAGCAGCTTGGCCAGTGACGTTGAGCAGTTCTTC.

V gene TRBV6-1 combines with J gene TRBJ2-2; D not resolved. Germline CDR1 and CDR2: MNHNS and SASEGT. CDR3 size: 13 residues. V was cut by 1 base and J by 7 bases, with 7 bases left in between. In DNA form, the CDR3 reads TGTGCCAGCAGTGAAGGGGATAACGGGGAGCTGTTTTTT. Amino acids: CASSEGDNGELFF.

The gene calls are TRBV27 and TRBJ1-5; 9 bases agree with TRBD1. J lost 7 bases, V lost 5 bases, and 6 bases had no gene match. This CDR3 comprises 14 residues. From germline, CDR1 is MNHEY and CDR2 SMNVEV (reference sequence). This chain's CDR3 is CASSGDRVEQPQHF. CDR3 nucleotide sequence: TGTGCCAGCAGTGGGGACAGGGTAGAACAGCCCCAGCATTTT.

The V gene is TRBV30, the J gene TRBJ2-1, with TRBD2 matching over 8 bases. J gave up 3 bases and V 5 bases, and 3 bases lay outside the gene matches. Germline-derived CDR1 and CDR2 are GTSNPN and SVGIG (reference sequence). The CDR3 extends over 13 amino acids. The CDR3 protein is CAWEAGVYNEQFF. The CDR3 nucleotides are TGTGCCTGGGAAGCGGGAGTCTACAATGAGCAGTTCTTC.

J is TRBJ2-2 and V is TRBV18; D unresolved. Germline values: CDR1 KGHSH, CDR2 LQKENI. Trimming stripped 3 bases from V and 3 bases from J, with 8 bases between. This CDR3 spans 14 amino acids. The CDR3 DNA follows: TGTGCCAGCTCACCCTCGGCAGACACCGGGGAGCTGTTTTTT. This sequence encodes CASSPSADTGELFF.